This T cell receptor beta chain comes out of a study of identical twins. The table lists this clonotype with many counts. Its target is unknown. Study conclusions and caveats: Compared with unrelated sharing, twin-shared out-of-frame alpha sequences had more low-probability sequences. Cord blood's abundant beta clonotypes had fewer insertions, unlike memory repertoires.

This CDR3 comprises 12 residues. The V gene lost 5 bases and the J gene lost 5 bases, with 7 bases spanning the gap. Through template switching, a universal primer site was introduced, and the cDNA contained unique molecular identifiers. From the 5' RACE reads, TCRdb called clonotypes with MiXCR, one entry per CDR3 protein. The sample lists about 890,000 distinct CDR3 sequences, approximately 13% occurring once. A further study also used this sample, focusing on yellow fever vaccine responses in identical twins.

The chain couples TRBV12-3 or TRBV12-4 to TRBJ2-1; D not resolved. The sequencing sample was made of PBMCs. The clonotype was recovered from a woman aged 18-29 years in good health. This chain's CDR3 is CASSPGNNEQFF. The CDR3 DNA reads TGTGCCAGCAGTCCCGGAAACAATGAGCAGTTCTTC.